This TCR beta chain was sequenced during a study of T cells in Graves' hyperthyroidism and ophthalmopathy. Trimming removed 4 bases from V and 6 bases from J; junction bases left unmatched: 11. The germline CDR1 and CDR2 sequences are DFQATT and SNEGSKA (reference sequence). This CDR3 is 14 amino acids long. Cells are PBMCs isolated from approximately 9.2 ml of fresh blood. Authors of the study amplified TCR beta CDR3 regions from RNA transcripts. A set of HTBI primers served as the primers for a first-round RT-PCR of the TCR CDR3. TCRdb independently ran MiXCR on the multiplex PCR reads; one entry per CDR3 protein. The table lists hundreds of thousands of distinct CDR3 sequences, approximately 40% of them singletons.

This chain connects TRBV20-1 to TRBJ2-7, with 8 bases aligning to TRBD1. This receptor was taken from a man between 18 and 35 years old with Graves' hyperthyroidism. Sequenced sample: blood. CDR3 bases: TGCAGTGCTACCCCCGGGACAGGCCCCTTCGAGCAGTACTTC. It specifies CSATPGTGPFEQYF.